These 9 T cell receptor beta chains came from one sample sequenced in a study of early T cells in non-severe SARS-CoV-2 infection. TCRdb re-derived calls from the 5' RACE reads in MiXCR, one entry per CDR3 protein. The sample carries about 35,000 distinct CDR3 sequences, 6.3% recorded once. The sample was whole blood. The receptor set was obtained from an adult who was a healthcare worker with PCR-confirmed SARS-CoV-2 infection or an uninfected control (not recorded which).

This clonotype occurred many times. This rearrangement joins TRBV6-2 or TRBV6-3 to TRBJ1-5; D not certain. Between the trimmed V and J ends, which lost 7 bases and 5 bases, there was a span of 12 bases. Looked up from germline, CDR1 is MNHEY and CDR2 is SVGEGT. This CDR3 contains 13 residues. CDR3 residues: CASKARADQPQHF. In DNA, the CDR3 is TGTGCCAGCAAAGCTAGGGCCGATCAGCCCCAGCATTTT.

This chain uses TRBV4-1 with TRBJ2-7; 8 bases agree with TRBD2. The J segment lost 6 bases and the V segment lost 3 bases, leaving 7 bases of the junction unmatched. Per the germline V gene, CDR1 is MGHRA and CDR2 is YSYEKL. This CDR3 is built from 14 residues. The DNA for the CDR3 is TGCGCCAGCAGCCAGTATAAAGGGACTAGCGAGCAGTACTTC. This gives the protein CASSQYKGTSEQYF.

The rearrangement joins TRBV5-1 to TRBJ2-6, with a tentative D call TRBD1 (6 bases). The CDR3 has 16 amino acids. V was shortened by 4 bases and J by 2 bases, with 13 bases between the two germline ends. The germline gives CDR1 SGHRS, CDR2 YFSETQ. CDR3 nucleotides: TGCGCCAGCAGCATCGGAGGACAGCCTGGGGCCAACGTCCTGACTTTC. It translates to CASSIGGQPGANVLTF.

This clonotype was detected only a few times. V usage is TRBV11-2 and J usage is TRBJ1-2; TRBD1 aligns across 8 bases. After removal of 1 base from V and 2 bases from J, the junction contained 3 bases not matched to a gene. Germline CDR1 reads SGHAT; CDR2 reads FQNNGV. CDR3 length equals 15 residues. Here the CDR3 reads CASSLAQGANYGYTF. CDR3 bases: TGTGCCAGCAGCTTAGCCCAGGGGGCGAACTATGGCTACACCTTC.

CDR3 region: CSASPPSGSYNEQFF. The DNA for the CDR3 is TGCAGTGCTAGTCCCCCTAGCGGGAGTTACAATGAGCAGTTCTTC. The chain has TRBV20-1 and TRBJ2-1; 10 nucleotides match TRBD2. The germline gives CDR1 DFQATT, CDR2 SNEGSKA (reference sequence). The J segment lost 4 bases and the V segment lost 3 bases, leaving 6 bases of the junction unmatched. The CDR3 covers 15 residues.

This clonotype showed up just a few times. The chain is built from TRBV19 and TRBJ2-1, with 9 bases matching TRBD2. Per the germline V gene, CDR1 is LNHDA and CDR2 is SQIVND (reference sequence). Trimming at V came to 3 bases and at J to 10 bases, leaving 10 bases not matched to a gene. The CDR3 has 15 amino acids. As DNA, the CDR3 is TGTGCCAGTAGTATGGGCCCCGGGACTAGCAGGGAGCAGTTCTTC. It specifies CASSMGPGTSREQFF.

There are many counts of this clonotype. The J gene is TRBJ2-1, the V gene TRBV5-1, with D unclear. The V and J ends lost 0 bases and 4 bases respectively, with 8 bases between them. This CDR3 region has 14 residues. The germline V gene encodes CDR1 SGHRS and CDR2 YFSETQ. The CDR3 loop is CASSLAGRYNEQFF. DNA for the CDR3: TGCGCCAGCAGCTTGGCTGGCCGGTACAATGAGCAGTTCTTC.

Comments on this clonotype: A much larger clone lies one base from this, so it may be a read error. The chain recombines TRBV6-5 with TRBJ2-2; tentatively, D is TRBD1 or TRBD2 (5 bases each). This CDR3 has 13 amino acids. Germline V CDR1 and CDR2: MNHEY, SVGAGI. The CDR3 sequence: CVSSPGPWGELFF. The DNA of the CDR3 is TGTGTCAGCAGCCCGGGACCATGGGGGGAGCTGTTTTTT.

This clonotype was found a few times. This chain connects TRBV7-2 to TRBJ2-7; 7 bases align to TRBD2. The CDR3 is 14 residues long. Trimming at V came to 1 base and at J to 3 bases, leaving 3 bases not matched to a gene. Per germline, CDR1 SGHTA and CDR2 FQGNSA. CDR3 loop: CASSLGLALYEQYF. The CDR3 nucleotides read TGTGCCAGCAGCTTAGGACTAGCCCTCTACGAGCAGTACTTC.